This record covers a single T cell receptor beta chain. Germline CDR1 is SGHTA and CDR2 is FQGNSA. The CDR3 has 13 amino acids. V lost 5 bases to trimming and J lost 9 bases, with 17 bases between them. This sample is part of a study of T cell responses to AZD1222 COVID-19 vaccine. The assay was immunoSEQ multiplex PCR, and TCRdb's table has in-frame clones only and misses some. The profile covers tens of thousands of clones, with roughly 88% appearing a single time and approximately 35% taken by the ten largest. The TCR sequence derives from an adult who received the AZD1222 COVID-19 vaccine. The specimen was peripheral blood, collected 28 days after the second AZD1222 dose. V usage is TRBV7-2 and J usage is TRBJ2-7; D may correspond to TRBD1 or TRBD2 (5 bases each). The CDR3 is CASSAIRDQGQYF. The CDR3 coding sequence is TGTGCCAGCAGCGCGATCCGGGACCAAGGGCAGTACTTC.